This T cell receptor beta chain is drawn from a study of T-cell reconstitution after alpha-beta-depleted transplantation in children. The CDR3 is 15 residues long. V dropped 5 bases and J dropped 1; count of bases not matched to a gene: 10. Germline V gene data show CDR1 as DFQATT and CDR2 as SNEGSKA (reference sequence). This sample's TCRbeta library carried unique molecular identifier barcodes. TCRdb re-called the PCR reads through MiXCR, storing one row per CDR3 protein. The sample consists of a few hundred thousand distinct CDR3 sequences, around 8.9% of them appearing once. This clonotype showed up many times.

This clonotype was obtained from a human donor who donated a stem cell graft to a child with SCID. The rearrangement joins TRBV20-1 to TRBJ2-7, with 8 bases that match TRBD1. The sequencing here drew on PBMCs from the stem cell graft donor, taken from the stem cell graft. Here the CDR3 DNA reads TGCAGTGCTGGTGACAGGGGCTTCGATTCCTACGAGCAGTACTTC. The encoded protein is CSAGDRGFDSYEQYF.